The 26 T cell receptor beta chains below come from one sample, sequenced in a study of response to subunit inactivated influenza vaccine. Each CDR3 protein gets one entry after TCRdb re-called the RT-PCR reads with MiXCR. The sample holds about 780,000 distinct CDR3 sequences, around a sixth seen once. The source was PBMCs from blood, collected 4 to 6 days after vaccination. These receptors originate from a man between 45 and 60 years old who received an inactivated influenza vaccine.

This clonotype was picked up a small number of times. The rearrangement joins TRBV12-3 or TRBV12-4 to TRBJ2-7; 11 positions match TRBD2. Trimming at V came to 8 bases and at J to 2 bases, leaving 11 bases not matched to a gene. CDR3 size: 16 residues. In DNA, the CDR3 is TGTGCCAGCGGAAACCTAGCGGGAGGCCGAACCTACGAGCAGTACTTC. Amino acid sequence: CASGNLAGGRTYEQYF.

The table lists this clonotype with a few counts. V is TRBV11-1 and J is TRBJ2-1; 12 bases align to TRBD2. V shed 6 bases, J shed 2 bases, and the junction held 5 bases outside the gene matches. The CDR3 consists of 16 residues. The germline V gene has CDR1 SGHAT and CDR2 FQDESV (reference sequence). The CDR3 here is CASSPPSGRAYNEQFF. DNA of the CDR3: TGTGCCAGCAGTCCACCTAGCGGGAGGGCCTACAATGAGCAGTTCTTC.

J is TRBJ2-2 and V is TRBV18; D possibly matches TRBD1 or TRBD2 (5 bases each). The V and J ends lost 3 bases and 0 bases respectively, with 20 bases between them. The germline CDR1 and CDR2 sequences are KGHSH and LQKENI. This CDR3 is 19 amino acids long. The CDR3 bases are TGTGCCAGCTCACCGTCCCCGGGAAAGGGGCAAACGAACACCGGGGAGCTGTTTTTT. Residues: CASSPSPGKGQTNTGELFF.

The chain has TRBV2 and TRBJ2-7; possible D gene TRBD1, 5 bases. Germline-derived CDR1 and CDR2 are SNHLY and FYNNEI. Trimming pared 2 bases from V and 2 bases from J, leaving 10 bases between. This CDR3 comprises 14 residues. The CDR3, as DNA: TGTGCCAGCAGTGAAATTAGGGGCGCCTACGAGCAGTACTTC. It yields the protein CASSEIRGAYEQYF.

This clonotype was counted ten times or more. This chain links TRBV20-1 with TRBJ2-1, with 11 bases lining up with TRBD2. Germline values: CDR1 DFQATT, CDR2 SNEGSKA (reference sequence). V trimming: 0 bases; J trimming: 2 bases; junction bases outside the gene matches: 12. The CDR3 is made up of 19 amino acids. CDR3 loop: CSARESVLTSGSPYNEQFF. CDR3 in DNA: TGCAGTGCTAGAGAATCGGTCCTAACTAGCGGGAGTCCCTACAATGAGCAGTTCTTC.

This clonotype was counted only a few times. The chain uses TRBV7-2 and TRBJ2-1; a possible D gene is TRBD2 (6 bases). Trimming stripped 3 bases from V and 5 bases from J, with 17 bases between. Germline CDR1 is SGHTA and CDR2 is FQGNSA. This CDR3 has 16 amino acids. Here the CDR3 DNA reads TGTGCCAGCAGCTTTACCCACGCGGGGCCCAACAATGAGCAGTTCTTC. It is translated as CASSFTHAGPNNEQFF. Filled out from reference TRBV7-2 and TRBJ2-1, the complete variable domain reads GAGVSQSPSNKVTEKGKDVELRCDPISGHTALYWYRQSLGQGLEFLIYFQGNSAPDKSGLPSDRFSAERTGGSVSTLTIQRTQQEDSAVYLCASSFTHAGPNNEQFFGPGTRLTVL.

This clonotype was observed a few times. V usage is TRBV5-1 and J usage is TRBJ2-7, with 7 bases lining up with TRBD1. The V gene's germline CDR1 is SGHRS and CDR2 YFSETQ. CDR3 length: 13 residues. After removal of 4 bases from V and 0 bases from J, the junction contained 1 base not matched to a gene. CDR3 DNA sequence: TGCGCCAGCAGCGACAGGGTCTCCTACGAGCAGTACTTC. The encoded protein is CASSDRVSYEQYF.

This chain's CDR3 is CASSSTGNRNQPQHF. The CDR3 DNA reads as TGTGCCAGCAGCTCGACAGGGAATCGCAATCAGCCCCAGCATTTT. The chain carries TRBV7-6 and TRBJ1-5; the match to TRBD1 covers 7 bases. The CDR3 has 15 residues. J lost 2 bases, V lost 4 bases, and 5 bases had no gene match. CDR1 is SGHVS, CDR2 FNYEAQ, per germline.

This clonotype was counted at least ten times. The chain links TRBV12-3 or TRBV12-4 to TRBJ1-6, with D unclear. Trimming took off 2 bases at V and 7 bases at J, with 6 bases between the two ends. This CDR3 has 13 residues. The CDR3 DNA reads as TGTGCCAGCAGTTTATGGGCCAATTCACCCCTCCACTTT. Encoded protein: CASSLWANSPLHF.

This clonotype was detected only a few times. The rearrangement joins TRBV15 to TRBJ1-2; D perhaps matches TRBD1 (6 bases). V was shortened by 5 bases and J by 3 bases, with 13 bases between the two germline ends. Germline V gene sequence: CDR1 LNHNV, CDR2 YYDKDF (reference sequence). The CDR3 has 14 residues. CDR3 region: CATSPKQGDYGYTF. The DNA of the CDR3 is TGTGCCACCAGCCCAAAACAGGGTGACTATGGCTACACCTTC.

The CDR3 sequence is CASRASQGFSDTQYF. The CDR3 DNA follows: TGCGCCAGCAGGGCATCACAGGGTTTTTCAGATACGCAGTATTTT. The chain is built from TRBV5-1 and TRBJ2-3; D possibly corresponds to TRBD1 (6 bases). The CDR3 loop spans 15 amino acids. V lost 5 bases and J 4 bases, leaving 17 bases between the germline ends. Looked up from germline, CDR1 is SGHRS and CDR2 is YFSETQ.

This clonotype was seen only a few times. V and J are TRBV12-3 or TRBV12-4 and TRBJ2-7; 8 nucleotides line up with TRBD1. Trimming took 6 bases from V and 3 from J; bases not matched to a gene: 10. This CDR3 region has 15 residues. This CDR3 is CASSQTRDRIYEQYF. DNA of the CDR3: TGTGCCAGCAGCCAGACCCGGGACAGGATCTACGAGCAGTACTTC.

The chain joins TRBV7-8 to TRBJ2-6; D remains ambiguous. Trimming took 5 bases from V and 0 from J, leaving 17 bases between them. CDR1 and CDR2 from the germline V gene are SGHVS and FQNEAQ. The CDR3 is 18 residues long. CDR3 coding DNA: TGTGCCAGCAGCGTACGAAATCCCCAGAGCTCTGGGGCCAACGTCCTGACTTTC. Amino acid sequence: CASSVRNPQSSGANVLTF.

J is TRBJ1-1 and V is TRBV12-3 or TRBV12-4; D is undetermined. The CDR3 is 13 amino acids. The V and J ends lost 3 bases and 4 bases respectively, with 9 bases between them. The CDR3 region has the DNA TGTGCCAGCAGTTTGGAGAGGAGCACTGAAGCTTTCTTT. Residues: CASSLERSTEAFF.

The chain joins TRBV5-4 to TRBJ1-2; TRBD1 agrees at 8 bases. V shed 4 bases, J shed 4 bases, and the junction held 9 bases outside the gene matches. Germline loops: CDR1 SGHNT, CDR2 YYREEE (reference sequence). The CDR3 has 15 amino acids. CDR3 protein: CASSRPIDRGYGYTF. The CDR3 coding sequence is TGTGCCAGCAGCCGCCCAATTGACAGGGGCTATGGCTACACCTTC.

The sample holds many counts of this clonotype. This chain connects TRBV10-3 to TRBJ2-1; D unclear. CDR3 size: 13 residues. The germline CDR1 and CDR2 sequences are ENHRY and SYGVKD. V was trimmed by 0 bases and J by 4 bases, leaving 4 bases between them. CDR3 nucleotides: TGTGCCATCAGTGAGTCTTCATACAATGAGCAGTTCTTC. Translation: CAISESSYNEQFF.

This clonotype was counted ten times or more. The J gene is TRBJ2-7, the V gene TRBV10-3, with 12 bases matching TRBD1. Trimming cost V 5 bases and J 1 base; bases outside gene matches: 6. The V gene's germline CDR1 is ENHRY and CDR2 SYGVKD. CDR3 size: 16 residues. CDR3 sequence: CAISTPGQGASYEQYF. CDR3 in DNA: TGTGCCATCAGTACTCCGGGACAGGGGGCGTCCTACGAGCAGTACTTC.

The chain carries TRBV2 and TRBJ2-7; D possibly corresponds to TRBD1 (6 bases). Germline assignment: CDR1 SNHLY and CDR2 FYNNEI. This CDR3 is built from 13 residues. V lost 8 bases, J lost 3 bases, and 14 bases lay in between. The CDR3 protein is CASAGATDYEQYF. Here the CDR3 DNA reads TGTGCCAGCGCAGGGGCTACTGACTACGAGCAGTACTTC.

This clonotype was seen a few times. The chain has TRBV4-3 and TRBJ1-2, with 7 bases matching TRBD1. The CDR3 has 15 residues. Losses at the gene ends were 4 bases for V and 3 bases for J; bases not matched to a gene: 8. Germline V gene sequence: CDR1 LGHNA, CDR2 YSLEER. This CDR3 reads CASSPGGPGYYGYTF. As DNA, the CDR3 is TGCGCCAGCAGCCCAGGGGGACCGGGCTACTATGGCTACACCTTC.

Only a few counts were recorded for this clonotype. V gene TRBV20-1 combines with J gene TRBJ1-2; D might be TRBD1 (5 bases). Trimming shortened V by 7 bases and J by 4 bases, and 16 bases separated the two germline ends. The CDR3 length is 13 residues. CDR1 and CDR2 (germline): DFQATT, SNEGSKA (reference sequence). CDR3 DNA sequence: TGCAGTGTTAAACCGGGACCGGGCTATGGCTACACCTTC. It yields the protein CSVKPGPGYGYTF.

The chain links TRBV3-1 to TRBJ2-2; 8 nucleotides agree with TRBD1. The junction had 9 bases not matched to a gene; V was cut back by 10 bases and J by 5 bases. Per the germline V gene, CDR1 is LGHDT and CDR2 is YNNKEL (reference sequence). The CDR3 is 14 amino acids. The CDR3 region has the DNA TGTGCCACCACAGGGGGACTGAGGACCGGGGAGCTGTTTTTT. Its translation: CATTGGLRTGELFF.

The chain joins TRBV7-9 to TRBJ2-3; D is unclear. The CDR3 is made up of 13 amino acids. Deletions cut 7 bases from V and 0 bases from J, with 8 bases between. The germline CDR1 and CDR2 sequences are SEHNR and FQNEAQ (reference sequence). The CDR3 DNA follows: TGTGCCAGCATCGACTGGAGCACAGATACGCAGTATTTT. Translated, it gives CASIDWSTDTQYF.

Only a few counts were recorded for this clonotype. This chain links TRBV6-1 with TRBJ2-5, with TRBD1 matching 8 bases. The CDR3 has 13 amino acids. CDR1 MNHNS and CDR2 SASEGT come from the germline V gene. J was trimmed by 4 bases and V by 2 bases; bases with no gene match: 0. The CDR3 DNA reads TGTGCCAGCAGTGAACAGGGGGCAGAGACCCAGTACTTC. This codes for CASSEQGAETQYF.

The chain's CDR3 is CAISELQGHEQFF. Written as DNA, the CDR3 is TGTGCCATCAGTGAGTTACAGGGGCATGAGCAGTTCTTC. The genes are TRBV10-3 and TRBJ2-1, with TRBD1 matching over 7 bases. The CDR3 totals 13 residues. The trim removed 1 base at V and 8 bases at J, leaving 2 bases unmatched. Per germline, CDR1 ENHRY and CDR2 SYGVKD.

The CDR3 DNA is TGCAGCGCGAAGGGACAGGGGGCCGGGGAGCTGTTTTTT. As protein: CSAKGQGAGELFF. This sequence joins TRBV29-1 and TRBJ2-2; the match to TRBD1 covers 11 bases. Germline CDR1 reads SQVTM; CDR2 reads ANQGSEA. V lost 7 bases, J lost 6 bases, and 4 bases stayed unmatched. The CDR3 length is 13 residues.

This clonotype was seen a single time. The chain combines TRBV28 with TRBJ2-1; D may be TRBD1 (6 bases). CDR3 length: 14 amino acids. V lost 11 bases, J lost 3 bases, and 17 bases lay in between. Germline V gene sequence: CDR1 MDHEN, CDR2 SYDVKM. The CDR3 region is CAENQGNRYNEQFF. The CDR3 DNA reads TGTGCCGAGAATCAGGGGAATCGCTACAATGAGCAGTTCTTC.